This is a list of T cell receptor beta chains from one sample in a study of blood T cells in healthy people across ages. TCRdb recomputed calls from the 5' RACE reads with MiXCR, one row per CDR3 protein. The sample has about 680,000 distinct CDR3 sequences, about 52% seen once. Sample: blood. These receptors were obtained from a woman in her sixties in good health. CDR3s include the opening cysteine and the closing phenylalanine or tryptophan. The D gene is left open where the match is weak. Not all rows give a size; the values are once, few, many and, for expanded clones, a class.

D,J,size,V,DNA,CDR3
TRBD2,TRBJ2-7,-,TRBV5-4,TGTGCCAGCAGCCCGCGTTCCTATGGACTAGCGGCCTACAATGAGCAGTACTTC,CASSPRSYGLAAYNEQYF
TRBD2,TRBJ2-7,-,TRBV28,TGTGCCAGCACCCCGGCTGGGAGGACTAGCGGATACTACGAGCAGTACTTC,CASTPAGRTSGYYEQYF
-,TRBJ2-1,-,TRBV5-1,TGCGCCAGCAGCTTGATCAGACCATCCTACAATGAGCAGTTCTTC,CASSLIRPSYNEQFF
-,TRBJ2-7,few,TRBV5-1,TGCGCCAGCAGCTACGACGGTACCTACGAGCAGTACTTC,CASSYDGTYEQYF
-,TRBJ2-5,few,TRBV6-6,TGTGCCAGCAGTTACTGGCTCGGAGAGACCCAGTACTTC,CASSYWLGETQYF
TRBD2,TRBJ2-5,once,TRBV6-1,TGTGCCAGCAGTGATAGTAGCGGGAGGGCCTTAGAAAACCAAGAGACCCAGTACTTC,CASSDSSGRALENQETQYF
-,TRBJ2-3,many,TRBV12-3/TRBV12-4,TGTGCCAGCAGTCCTCAGAGAGATACGCAGTATTTT,CASSPQRDTQYF
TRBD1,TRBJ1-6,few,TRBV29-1,TGCAGCGTTGGGCTGGACAGGTCTTCACCCCTCCACTTT,CSVGLDRSSPLHF
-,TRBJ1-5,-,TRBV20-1,TGCAGTGCTAGTGTTAGCAATCAGCCCCAGCATTTT,CSASVSNQPQHF
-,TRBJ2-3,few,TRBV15,TGTGCCACCAGCCCTTCAAGGTACCCGGGCCCAGATACGCAGTATTTT,CATSPSRYPGPDTQYF
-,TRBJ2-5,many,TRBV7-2,TGTGCCAGCAGCTTAGGGTACTCGCAAGAGACCCAGTACTTC,CASSLGYSQETQYF
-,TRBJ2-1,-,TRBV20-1,TGCAGTACCGACGTTGCAGCAGCAAGTGGTGAGCAGTTCTTC,CSTDVAAASGEQFF
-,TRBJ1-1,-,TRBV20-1,TGCAGTGCTGCACAGGGATGGGGGACCACTGAAGCTTTCTTT,CSAAQGWGTTEAFF